This TCR beta chain came from a study of blood T cell repertoires in COVID-19. Patients in Seattle were enrolled during active infection, then followed longitudinally. Sequencing used immunoSEQ multiplex PCR; TCRdb keeps in-frame clones, though not all of them. The table shows 200,000 to 300,000 clones, with approximately 88% occurring only once. This TCR derives from a woman aged 25 to 39 with COVID-19, enrolled during active disease. Sequences were obtained from peripheral blood.

The CDR3 DNA sequence: TGTGCCAGCAGCCCCACAGGGGAGTGGGCAGATACGCAGTATTTT. Translation: CASSPTGEWADTQYF. The chain recombines TRBV5-4 with TRBJ2-3, with 7 bases identical to TRBD1. This CDR3 has 15 amino acids. V lost 4 bases and J lost 4; bases outside the gene matches: 9. CDR1 is SGHNT and CDR2 is YYREEE in the germline V gene (reference sequence).